Presented here are 23 T cell receptor beta chains from one specimen sequenced in a study of shared clonotypes between healthy human individuals (dated by TCRdb to the early 2020s). The method behind the library was the immunoSEQ multiplex PCR assay. The immuneACCESS repertoire file appears here via TCRdb, limited to in-frame rearrangements. These files lack a portion of the clones; in checked studies, under half of the deficit traces to unresolved V genes, and the cause of the others is not known. This sample has millions of clones in its table, and 90% to 95% of those were observed once. Jointly, the top ten make up roughly 0.13% of the sample. Material: naive CD4+ T cells sorted from blood. In the paper's terms, the cell subset or site label means: CD45RA+ positively selected. These receptors were taken from a young man in good health.

This sequence joins TRBV19 and TRBJ1-4; weak D call: TRBD1 (5 bases). The CDR3 has 16 residues. CDR1 and CDR2 from the germline V gene are LNHDA and SQIVND (reference sequence). V shed 5 bases and J shed 8 bases, with 21 bases lying between them. CDR3 in DNA: TGTGCCAGTAGTTCCCGAGGGGCCCCAACGGGGGAAAAACTGTTTTTT. Translating it yields CASSSRGAPTGEKLFF.

The chain uses TRBV10-2 and TRBJ2-2; 7 bases agree with TRBD1. The CDR3 covers 15 residues. Trimming cost V 5 bases and J 6 bases; bases outside gene matches: 9. Germline values: CDR1 WSHSY, CDR2 SAAADI. CDR3 bases: TGCGCCAGCAGTCAGCAGGGGGTTTGGGCCGGGGAGCTGTTTTTT. Amino acid sequence: CASSQQGVWAGELFF.

The chain employs TRBV19 and TRBJ2-1; no clear D. This CDR3 has 15 residues. In germline, CDR1 is LNHDA, CDR2 SQIVND (reference sequence). V shed 2 bases and J shed 2 bases, with 10 bases lying between them. In DNA, the CDR3 is TGTGCCAGTAGTATAACAGCGATAGCCTACAATGAGCAGTTCTTC. Amino acids: CASSITAIAYNEQFF.

The V call is TRBV13, the J call TRBJ2-5; 8 bases agree with TRBD1. Germline loops: CDR1 PRHDT, CDR2 FYEKMQ (reference sequence). J lost 5 bases, V lost 3 bases, and 8 bases had no gene match. The CDR3 has 15 residues. This CDR3 is CASSFLTGVGETQYF. The CDR3 DNA reads as TGTGCCAGCAGCTTTCTGACAGGGGTAGGGGAGACCCAGTACTTC.

This clone has just one count. The chain has TRBV27 and TRBJ1-2; no reliable D call. Germline V gene data show CDR1 as MNHEY and CDR2 as SMNVEV (reference sequence). V lost 4 bases and J lost 3, with 15 bases in between. This CDR3 spans 15 amino acids. This chain's CDR3 is CASSSRTEGHYGYTF. In DNA, the CDR3 is TGTGCCAGCAGTTCTAGGACCGAAGGGCACTATGGCTACACCTTC.

This rearrangement joins TRBV6-1 to TRBJ1-6; the D is unclear. The CDR3 is 16 residues long. Germline CDR1 is MNHNS and CDR2 is SASEGT. V was clipped by 4 bases and J by 0 bases, with 10 bases between them. Here the CDR3 reads CASSAALSSYNSPLHF. CDR3 in DNA: TGTGCCAGCAGTGCGGCATTGAGCTCCTATAATTCACCCCTCCACTTT.

The count of this clone is one. The V gene is TRBV14, the J gene TRBJ2-2; 8 nucleotides match TRBD2. CDR1 and CDR2 (germline): SGHDN, FVKESK. The ends lost 6 bases at V and 3 bases at J; junction bases unmatched: 6. CDR3 length: 15 amino acids. DNA for the CDR3: TGTGCCAGCAGTCCCTCGGGAGGGTACACCGGGGAGCTGTTTTTT. Protein sequence: CASSPSGGYTGELFF.

The chain joins TRBV10-3 to TRBJ2-3, with 8 bases fitting TRBD2. The V and J ends lost 6 bases and 1 base, in that order; junction bases with no gene match: 6. The length of the CDR3 is 15 residues. Germline V lookup: CDR1 ENHRY, CDR2 SYGVKD. The CDR3 bases are TGTGCCATCAGCGGGAGGGAATCCGGCACAGATACGCAGTATTTT. Translated, it gives CAISGRESGTDTQYF.

The genes are TRBV2 and TRBJ2-1; 8 bases are shared with TRBD2. The CDR3 is 14 amino acids. CDR1 SNHLY and CDR2 FYNNEI come from the germline V gene. The V and J ends lost 6 bases and 5 bases, in that order; junction bases with no gene match: 6. The CDR3 DNA reads TGTGCCAGCAGCGGGACTAGAGTTAACAATGAGCAGTTCTTC. This translates into CASSGTRVNNEQFF.

CDR3 nucleotide sequence: TGTGCCAGCAGCGTAGAGCTTAACTATGGCTACACCTTC. It encodes CASSVELNYGYTF. The chain employs TRBV9 and TRBJ1-2; D gene ambiguous. V was trimmed by 0 bases and J by 1 base, leaving 4 bases between them. The CDR3 runs to 13 residues. Germline assignment: CDR1 SGDLS and CDR2 YYNGEE.

This rearrangement joins TRBV4-3 to TRBJ1-4; TRBD1 might be the D (5 bases). CDR3 length equals 14 residues. Trimming shortened V by 5 bases and J by 8 bases, and 15 bases separated the two germline ends. The germline gives CDR1 LGHNA, CDR2 YSLEER. CDR3 loop: CASSGTLGREKLFF. The CDR3 DNA reads TGCGCCAGCAGCGGGACCCTGGGGCGCGAAAAACTGTTTTTT.

The chain employs TRBV25-1 and TRBJ2-3, with 7 bases lining up with TRBD2. CDR1 MGHDK and CDR2 SYGVNS come from the germline V gene. V lost 3 bases and J lost 9; bases outside the gene matches: 3. CDR3 length: 12 amino acids. The CDR3 protein is CASSDGRATQYF. In nucleotides, the CDR3 is TGTGCCAGCAGTGATGGGAGGGCCACGCAGTATTTT.

The chain links TRBV5-1 to TRBJ2-3; TRBD2 matches 8 bases. Germline V gene sequence: CDR1 SGHRS, CDR2 YFSETQ. Trimming took 2 bases from V and 3 from J; bases not matched to a gene: 5. The CDR3 spans 15 residues. The CDR3 bases are TGCGCCAGCAGCTTAGGAGCGGGGGCGACAGATACGCAGTATTTT. The encoded protein is CASSLGAGATDTQYF.

The chain uses TRBV27 and TRBJ2-1; TRBD2 aligns across 7 bases. This CDR3 comprises 15 residues. Germline V gene sequence: CDR1 MNHEY, CDR2 SMNVEV (reference sequence). After removal of 5 bases from V and 6 bases from J, the junction contained 10 bases not matched to a gene. For the CDR3, the DNA is TGTGCCAGCAGTCCCGCGGGACTACCTGGCAATGAGCAGTTCTTC. This sequence encodes CASSPAGLPGNEQFF.

The chain has TRBV5-4 and TRBJ1-6; possible D gene TRBD1, 6 bases. The CDR3 runs to 14 residues. CDR1 and CDR2 (germline): SGHNT, YYREEE (reference sequence). V lost 4 bases to trimming and J lost 6 bases, with 11 bases between them. The CDR3 reads CASSANRVNSPLHF. The CDR3 region has the DNA TGTGCCAGCAGCGCGAACAGGGTTAATTCACCCCTCCACTTT.

This clone was found once. The chain joins TRBV4-3 to TRBJ1-3; D is perhaps TRBD1 (5 bases). Germline CDR1 reads LGHNA; CDR2 reads YSLEER. Trimming shortened V by 0 bases and J by 0 bases, and 15 bases separated the two germline ends. The CDR3 loop spans 18 amino acids. CDR3 in amino acids: CASSQDLGGALSGNTIYF. The CDR3 bases are TGCGCCAGCAGCCAAGATCTGGGCGGGGCCCTCTCTGGAAACACCATATATTTT.

This chain links TRBV30 with TRBJ1-6, with 7 bases fitting TRBD1. The CDR3 extends over 14 amino acids. J lost 7 bases, V lost 1 base, and 4 bases had no gene match. The V gene's germline CDR1 is GTSNPN and CDR2 SVGIG (reference sequence). The CDR3 coding sequence is TGTGCCTGGAGTGGGGACAGCATGAATTCACCCCTCCACTTT. Translation: CAWSGDSMNSPLHF.

This chain connects TRBV7-2 to TRBJ1-2; possibly TRBD1 for D (6 bases). CDR1 is SGHTA and CDR2 is FQGNSA in the germline V gene. This CDR3 comprises 16 residues. Trimming left V 5 bases short and J 6 bases short, with 22 bases between. The CDR3 here is CASSPQGMGGIDGYTF. The CDR3 DNA is TGTGCCAGCAGCCCCCAAGGGATGGGGGGCATAGATGGCTACACCTTC.

V gene TRBV10-3 combines with J gene TRBJ2-3; the D gene is possibly TRBD1 (6 bases). The CDR3 covers 15 residues. Trimming pared 5 bases from V and 1 base from J, leaving 13 bases between. Germline CDR1 is ENHRY and CDR2 is SYGVKD. The CDR3 sequence: CAISMGARGTDTQYF. In DNA, the CDR3 is TGTGCCATCAGTATGGGGGCCAGAGGCACAGATACGCAGTATTTT.

This clone was detected once. V gene TRBV29-1 combines with J gene TRBJ1-2; D is possibly TRBD1 (5 bases). This CDR3 is built from 18 residues. V lost 3 bases to trimming and J lost 2 bases, with 25 bases between them. CDR1 and CDR2 from the germline V gene are SQVTM and ANQGSEA. The CDR3 DNA reads as TGCAGCGTTGATAAGGCCAGGCGTGGGACCGGCAAAAACTATGGCTACACCTTC. Its protein is CSVDKARRGTGKNYGYTF.

Only one count was recorded for this clone. The chain carries TRBV5-5 and TRBJ2-5; 7 nucleotides match TRBD1. J gave up 4 bases and V 3 bases, and 3 bases lay outside the gene matches. CDR1 and CDR2 from the germline V gene are SGHKS and YYEKEE (reference sequence). The length of the CDR3 is 13 residues. The CDR3 region is CASSSRTGETQYF. The CDR3 nucleotides are TGTGCCAGCAGCTCAAGGACAGGAGAGACCCAGTACTTC.

In regard to this clone: The sample contains more than one DNA sequence encoding this CDR3. The rearrangement uses TRBV5-1 and TRBJ2-1, with D uncertain. V lost 0 bases to trimming and J lost 0 bases, with 7 bases between them. The CDR3 spans 15 residues. Germline loops: CDR1 SGHRS, CDR2 YFSETQ. CDR3 amino acids: CASSLAVGSYNEQFF. The CDR3 DNA reads as TGCGCCAGCAGCTTGGCAGTCGGCTCCTACAATGAGCAGTTCTTC.

The CDR3 loop is CASSEGWRGTDTQYF. The CDR3 DNA follows: TGTGCCAGCAGTGAAGGATGGAGAGGCACAGATACGCAGTATTTT. V gene TRBV2 combines with J gene TRBJ2-3, with unresolved D. Germline CDR1 is SNHLY and CDR2 is FYNNEI. V was cut by 1 base and J by 1 base, with 9 bases left in between. The CDR3 has 15 residues.